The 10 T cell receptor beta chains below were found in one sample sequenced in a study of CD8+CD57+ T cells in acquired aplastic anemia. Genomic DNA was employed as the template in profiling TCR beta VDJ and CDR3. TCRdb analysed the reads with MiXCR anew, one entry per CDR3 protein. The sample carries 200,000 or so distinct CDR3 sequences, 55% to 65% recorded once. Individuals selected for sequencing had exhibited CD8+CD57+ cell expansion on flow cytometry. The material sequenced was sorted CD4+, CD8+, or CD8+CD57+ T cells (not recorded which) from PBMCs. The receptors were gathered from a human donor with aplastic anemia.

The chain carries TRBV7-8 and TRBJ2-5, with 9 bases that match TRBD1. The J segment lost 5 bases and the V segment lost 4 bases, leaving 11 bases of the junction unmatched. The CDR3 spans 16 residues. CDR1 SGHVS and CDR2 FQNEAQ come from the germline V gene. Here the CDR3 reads CASSSAMGQGRETQYF. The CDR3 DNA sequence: TGTGCCAGCAGCTCAGCGATGGGACAGGGAAGGGAGACCCAGTACTTC.

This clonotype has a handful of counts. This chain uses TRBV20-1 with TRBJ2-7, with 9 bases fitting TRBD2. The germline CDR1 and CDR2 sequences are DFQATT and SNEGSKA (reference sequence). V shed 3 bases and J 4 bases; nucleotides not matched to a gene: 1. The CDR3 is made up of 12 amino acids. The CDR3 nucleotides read TGCAGTGCTAGTACTAGCGGGTACGAGCAGTACTTC. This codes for CSASTSGYEQYF.

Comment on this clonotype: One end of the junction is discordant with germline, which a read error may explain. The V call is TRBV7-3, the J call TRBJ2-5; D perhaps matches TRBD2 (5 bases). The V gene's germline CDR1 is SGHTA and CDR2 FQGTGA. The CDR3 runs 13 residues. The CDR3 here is CASSLARSETQYF. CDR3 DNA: TGTGCTAGCAGCTTAGCGAGGTCGGAGACCCAGTACTTC.

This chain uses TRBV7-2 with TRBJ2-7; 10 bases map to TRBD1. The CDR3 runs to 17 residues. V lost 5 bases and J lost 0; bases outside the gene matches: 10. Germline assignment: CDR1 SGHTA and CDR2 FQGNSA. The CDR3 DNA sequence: TGTGCCAGCAGCATACGGGGGACAGGGGACGGCTCCTACGAGCAGTACTTC. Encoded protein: CASSIRGTGDGSYEQYF.

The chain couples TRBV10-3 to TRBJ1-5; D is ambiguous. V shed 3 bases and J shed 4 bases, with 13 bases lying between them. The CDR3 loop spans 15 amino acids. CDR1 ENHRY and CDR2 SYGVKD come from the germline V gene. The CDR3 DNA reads TGTGCCATCAGTGAATCGGGAATTCCTAATCAGCCCCAGCATTTT. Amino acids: CAISESGIPNQPQHF.

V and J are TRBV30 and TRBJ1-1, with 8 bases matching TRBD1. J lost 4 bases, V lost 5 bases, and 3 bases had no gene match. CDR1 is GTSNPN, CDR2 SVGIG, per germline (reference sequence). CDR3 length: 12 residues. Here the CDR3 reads CAWEQGGTEAFF. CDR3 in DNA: TGTGCCTGGGAACAGGGGGGCACTGAAGCTTTCTTT.

For the CDR3, the DNA is TGTGCCAGCAGCTTAGACCTCCGAGCACATGAGCAGTTCTTC. This codes for CASSLDLRAHEQFF. The chain carries TRBV7-6 and TRBJ2-1; D unclear. V dropped 1 base and J dropped 8 bases, with 12 bases sitting between them. The CDR3 extends over 14 amino acids. Germline V gives CDR1 SGHVS, CDR2 FNYEAQ.

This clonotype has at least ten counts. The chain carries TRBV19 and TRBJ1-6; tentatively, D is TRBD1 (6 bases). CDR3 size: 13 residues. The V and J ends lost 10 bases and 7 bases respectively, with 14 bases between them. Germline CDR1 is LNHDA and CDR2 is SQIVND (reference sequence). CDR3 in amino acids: CAIGDTVNSPLHF. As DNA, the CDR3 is TGTGCCATTGGGGACACCGTAAATTCACCCCTCCACTTT.

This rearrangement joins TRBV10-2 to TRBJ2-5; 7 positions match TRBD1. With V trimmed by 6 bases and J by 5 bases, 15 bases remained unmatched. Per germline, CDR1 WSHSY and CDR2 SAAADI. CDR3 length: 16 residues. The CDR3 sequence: CASSRDSQYGVETQYF. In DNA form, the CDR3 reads TGCGCCAGCAGCCGGGACAGCCAGTATGGAGTGGAGACCCAGTACTTC.

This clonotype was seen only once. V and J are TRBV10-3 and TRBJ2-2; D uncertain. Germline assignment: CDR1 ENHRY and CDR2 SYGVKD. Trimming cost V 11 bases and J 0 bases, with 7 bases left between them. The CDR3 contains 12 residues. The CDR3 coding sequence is TGTGCCGTACAATCGAACACCGGGGAGCTGTTTTTT. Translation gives CAVQSNTGELFF.